This T cell receptor beta chain was retrieved from a study of shared clonotypes between healthy human individuals. Regarding the study as a whole: Memory subsets had estimated richness that was generally smaller than that of naive subsets.

Only in-frame clones appear in the TCRdb table, and some are missing; sequencing was by immunoSEQ multiplex PCR. Among 2 million to 2.5 million clones listed, roughly 92% were seen once. About this clone itself: The antigen remains undetermined.

Germline CDR1 is SNHLY and CDR2 is FYNNEI. V gave up 7 bases and J gave up 3 bases; unmatched junction bases: 4. This CDR3 region has 13 residues. This chain connects TRBV2 to TRBJ2-7; the match to TRBD1 covers 9 bases. This sequence was found in a young man in good health. Some clones in this sample may be carry-over from other donors' samples. Sequencing was carried out using naive CD4+ T cells from PBMCs. The subset is: CD45RA+ positively selected. CDR3 coding DNA: TGTGCCAGCACCCGGGACAGGGACTACGAGCAGTACTTC. This encodes CASTRDRDYEQYF.